The next 15 T cell receptor beta chains were all read from a single sample in a study of chemoradiotherapy in HPV16-positive cancers. Libraries were prepared by immunoSEQ multiplex PCR; TCRdb keeps only in-frame clonotypes and omits some of them. Of fewer than 25,000 clones in the sample, around 67% were seen once. The biological material was taken from a patient who underwent chemoradiotherapy. The origin of the receptors is a human donor with HPV-associated anogenital cancer.

In this sample, this clone turned up once. The V and J genes are TRBV2 and TRBJ2-3, with D perhaps TRBD1 or TRBD2 (6 bases each). This CDR3 has 15 residues. The V end lost 8 bases, the J end lost 0 bases, and 15 bases lay between the germline ends. Germline CDR1 is SNHLY and CDR2 is FYNNEI. The CDR3 here is CASGGGTFSTDTQYF. The CDR3 DNA reads TGTGCCAGCGGAGGGGGGACTTTTAGCACAGATACGCAGTATTTT.

The chain has TRBV19 and TRBJ2-2, with 7 bases fitting TRBD2. Trimming at V came to 10 bases and at J to 4 bases, leaving 9 bases not matched to a gene. The CDR3 spans 14 residues. Germline lookup yields CDR1 LNHDA and CDR2 SQIVND (reference sequence). The DNA for the CDR3 is TGTGCCACCTCTAGAAGGGAGGGCACCGGGGAGCTGTTTTTT. Residues: CATSRREGTGELFF.

The chain employs TRBV30 and TRBJ1-5; D possibly corresponds to TRBD1 (6 bases). The CDR3 is 15 amino acids. V lost 7 bases to trimming and J lost 3 bases, with 19 bases between them. In germline, CDR1 is GTSNPN, CDR2 SVGIG (reference sequence). The CDR3 bases are TGTGCCTACGCCATAAAGGGGGTCTTCAATCAGCCCCAGCATTTT. Its translation is CAYAIKGVFNQPQHF.

This chain connects TRBV28 to TRBJ1-1, with D possibly matching TRBD1 (6 bases). Per germline, CDR1 MDHEN and CDR2 SYDVKM. The CDR3 has 13 residues. Trimming removed 5 bases at V and 6 bases at J, with 13 bases between. CDR3 residues: CASSITGYPEAFF. CDR3 DNA: TGTGCCAGCAGTATAACAGGGTACCCTGAAGCTTTCTTT.

This clone appeared a few times. V is TRBV14 and J is TRBJ1-2; the D gene is possibly TRBD1 (5 bases). Trimming shortened V by 0 bases and J by 1 base, and 9 bases separated the two germline ends. Germline CDR1 is SGHDN and CDR2 is FVKESK. CDR3 length: 15 amino acids. This CDR3 reads CASSQDSGFNYGYTF. CDR3 sequence (DNA): TGTGCCAGCAGCCAAGACTCAGGGTTTAACTATGGCTACACCTTC.

The chain links TRBV9 to TRBJ2-7; 10 bases fit TRBD1. The CDR3 is 12 amino acids. CDR1 is SGDLS, CDR2 YYNGEE, per germline. J gave up 6 bases and V 4 bases, and 1 base lay outside the gene matches. CDR3 sequence (DNA): TGTGCCAGCAGCCGGGACAGGGGCGAGCAGTACTTC. As protein: CASSRDRGEQYF. Combining the CDR3 with reference TRBV9 and TRBJ2-7 gives the whole variable domain DSGVTQTPKHLITATGQRVTLRCSPRSGDLSVYWYQQSLDQGLQFLIQYYNGEERAKGNILERFSAQQFPDLHSELNLSSLELGDSALYFCASSRDRGEQYFGPGTRLTVT.

The chain combines TRBV4-2 with TRBJ1-2; TRBD1 agrees at 7 bases. There are 17 residues in the CDR3. Germline lookup yields CDR1 LGHNA and CDR2 YNFKEQ. The ends lost 4 bases at V and 8 bases at J; junction bases unmatched: 19. The CDR3: CASSPAQGTEVRAGYTF. Written as DNA, the CDR3 is TGTGCCAGCAGCCCCGCGCAAGGGACAGAGGTTAGGGCGGGCTACACCTTC.

The rearrangement uses TRBV14 and TRBJ2-7, with a tentative D call TRBD2 (6 bases). The CDR3 totals 12 residues. The germline V and J ends were trimmed by 2 bases and 9 bases, with 11 bases remaining between them. CDR1 SGHDN and CDR2 FVKESK come from the germline V gene. CDR3 bases: TGTGCCAGCAGCCAAATTGGGGGGATGCAGTACTTC. Protein sequence: CASSQIGGMQYF.

In this sample, this clone turned up a few times. The CDR3 nucleotides are TGTGCCAGCTCAGCGCAGGGTCCCACTGAAGCTTTCTTT. It encodes CASSAQGPTEAFF. The chain links TRBV18 to TRBJ1-1; TRBD1 is a possible D gene (5 bases). V was clipped by 5 bases and J by 4 bases, with 11 bases between them. Germline values: CDR1 KGHSH, CDR2 LQKENI. CDR3 length: 13 residues.

V is TRBV28 and J is TRBJ1-5; no reliable D call. With 3 bases removed from V and 0 bases from J, the gap between germline ends came to 6 bases. Germline-derived CDR1 and CDR2 are MDHEN and SYDVKM. The CDR3 has 14 residues. DNA for the CDR3: TGTGCCAGCAGTTTGCTAACTAGCAATCAGCCCCAGCATTTT. Its translation: CASSLLTSNQPQHF.

This clone has only one observation. The J gene is TRBJ2-2, the V gene TRBV6-1, with D uncertain. Trimming shortened V by 7 bases and J by 4 bases, and 10 bases separated the two germline ends. This CDR3 region has 13 residues. Per the germline V gene, CDR1 is MNHNS and CDR2 is SASEGT. The CDR3 sequence is CASTRTITGELFF. In DNA form, the CDR3 reads TGTGCCAGCACCAGGACCATCACCGGGGAGCTGTTTTTT.

The rearrangement joins TRBV7-2 to TRBJ2-4, with TRBD1 as a possible D gene (6 bases). The germline V gene has CDR1 SGHTA and CDR2 FQGNSA. This CDR3 has 14 amino acids. V shed 4 bases and J shed 6 bases, with 13 bases lying between them. The CDR3 sequence is CASSSGQLGNIQYF. In DNA form, the CDR3 reads TGTGCCAGCAGCTCTGGACAGCTCGGAAACATTCAGTACTTC.

V and J are TRBV29-1 and TRBJ1-1; D is possibly TRBD1 (5 bases). The germline V gene has CDR1 SQVTM and CDR2 ANQGSEA. CDR3 length: 14 residues. Trimming stripped 5 bases from V and 2 bases from J, with 15 bases between. CDR3 sequence reads: CSVPNSGINTEAFF. The CDR3, as DNA: TGCAGCGTTCCCAACTCAGGGATTAACACTGAAGCTTTCTTT.

The chain joins TRBV10-2 to TRBJ2-6; no reliable D call. Germline CDR1 WSHSY, CDR2 SAAADI. The CDR3 totals 13 residues. V lost 9 bases and J 0 bases, leaving 6 bases between the germline ends. CDR3 loop: CASLFSGANVLTF. The CDR3 nucleotides are TGCGCCAGTCTGTTCTCTGGGGCCAACGTCCTGACTTTC.

The chain has TRBV10-3 and TRBJ2-2, with TRBD2 matching over 12 bases. The CDR3 has 19 residues. Germline V CDR1 and CDR2: ENHRY, SYGVKD. After removal of 3 bases from V and 4 bases from J, the junction contained 12 bases not matched to a gene. CDR3 sequence: CAISDPQPLAGGFTGELFF. CDR3 coding DNA: TGTGCCATCAGTGACCCACAACCACTAGCGGGAGGTTTCACCGGGGAGCTGTTTTTT.